This T cell receptor beta chain derives from a study of blood T cell repertoires in COVID-19. Study overall: The samples span acute and convalescent COVID-19 from the United States, Italy and Spain. From T cells, B-cell-depleted T cells, or PBMCs came the material, which was cDNA or gDNA.

Per the original methods: For nucleated cells, counts were estimated from reference gene primer amplification. Libraries were prepared by immunoSEQ multiplex PCR; TCRdb keeps only in-frame clonotypes and omits some of them. That table supplies the V and J calls and clone size; D and trimming were determined from the DNA. Of 75,000 to 100,000 clones listed, 70% to 90% are singletons. Trimming shortened V by 3 bases and J by 4 bases, and 13 bases separated the two germline ends. The CDR3 is made up of 14 amino acids. From germline, CDR1 is MNHNS and CDR2 SASEGT. The receptor was isolated from a man aged 70-80 years with acute or convalescent COVID-19. Sequencing used peripheral blood. The V call is TRBV6-1, the J call TRBJ2-7; perhaps TRBD1 as D (6 bases). For the CDR3, the DNA is TGTGCCAGCAGTGAGAGGGGGACACAGTACGAGCAGTACGTC. This encodes CASSERGTQYEQYV.